Sequencing of this T cell receptor (beta chain) was carried out in a study of shared clonotypes between healthy human individuals. Overall study context: Aged 18 to 49, the donors were a couple of women and a few men. Study-wide results and caveats: Represented genetic and exposure-history diversity was restricted by having few donors.

Methods used by the authors: In the immunoSEQ data, sequences were junction-only and lacked quality scores, so filtering differed. Profiled with immunoSEQ multiplex PCR; TCRdb holds only in-frame clones, not every one. V, J and clone size were drawn from that table, and D and trimming were deduced from the DNA. Here the sample spans 700,000 to 950,000 clones, 90% to 98% being singletons. The CDR3 is made up of 19 amino acids. J lost 8 bases, V lost 3 bases, and 15 bases had no gene match. Germline CDR1 reads MNHEY; CDR2 reads SMNVEV (reference sequence). This clone was recorded only once. Its target is not known. Only CD45RO-negative cells positively selected for CCR7 counted as naive CD8 cells, so terminally differentiated effector memory CD45RA+ cells were excluded. Among the donors, all were Caucasian adults who lived in Nashville, Tennessee.

This rearrangement joins TRBV27 to TRBJ2-1; 14 positions match TRBD2. The sequencing sample was made of naive CD8+ T cells sorted from blood. This receptor was taken from a man aged 30-40 years in good health. CDR3 region: CASSLRIPGLAGVMDEQFF. Written as DNA, the CDR3 is TGTGCCAGCAGTTTGAGAATCCCGGGACTAGCGGGAGTTATGGATGAGCAGTTCTTC.